This paragraph reports one T cell receptor beta chain. Germline V gene data show CDR1 as SGHTA and CDR2 as FQGTGA. The CDR3 loop spans 13 amino acids. Trimming removed 3 bases from V and 5 bases from J, with 10 bases in between. These data belong to a study of blood T cell repertoires in COVID-19. The wider study: From the United States, Italy and Spain came samples of acute and convalescent COVID-19.

Generated by immunoSEQ multiplex PCR, the TCRdb table keeps only in-frame clones and is missing some. The sample lists around 100,000 clones, 85% occurring once. The chain couples TRBV7-3 to TRBJ1-1; D call uncertain. Input material: peripheral blood. The TCR comes from a woman in her seventies with active or convalescent COVID-19. The CDR3 DNA follows: TGTGCCAGCAGCTTTGCAAGGGAGACTGAAGCTTTCTTT. Translating gives CASSFARETEAFF. Complete variable domain (other parts from reference TRBV7-3 and TRBJ1-1): GAGVSQTPSNKVTEKGKYVELRCDPISGHTALYWYRQSLGQGPEFLIYFQGTGAADDSGLPNDRFFAVRPEGSVSTLKIQRTERGDSAVYLCASSFARETEAFFGQGTRLTVV.